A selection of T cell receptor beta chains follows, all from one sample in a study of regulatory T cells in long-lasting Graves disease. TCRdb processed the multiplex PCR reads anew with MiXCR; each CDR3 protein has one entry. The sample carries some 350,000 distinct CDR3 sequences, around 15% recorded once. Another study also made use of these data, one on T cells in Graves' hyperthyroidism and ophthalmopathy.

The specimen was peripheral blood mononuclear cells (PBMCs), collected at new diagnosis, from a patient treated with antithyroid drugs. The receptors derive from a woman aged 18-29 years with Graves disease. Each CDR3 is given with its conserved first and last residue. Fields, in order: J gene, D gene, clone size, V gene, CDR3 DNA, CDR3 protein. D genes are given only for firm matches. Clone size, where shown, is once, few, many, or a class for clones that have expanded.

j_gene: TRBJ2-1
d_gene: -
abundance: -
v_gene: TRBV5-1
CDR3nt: TGCGCCAGCAGCAGCCAAGGGAGAAATGAGCAGTTCTTC
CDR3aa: CASSSQGRNEQFF

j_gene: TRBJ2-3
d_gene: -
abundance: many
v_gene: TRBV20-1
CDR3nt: TGCAGTGCCCCCCGGGGCCCTACGCAGTATTTT
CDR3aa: CSAPRGPTQYF

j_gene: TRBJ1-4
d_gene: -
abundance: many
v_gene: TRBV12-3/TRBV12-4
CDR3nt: TGTGCCAGCAGACCAATAGGCGAAAAACTGTTTTTT
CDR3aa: CASRPIGEKLFF

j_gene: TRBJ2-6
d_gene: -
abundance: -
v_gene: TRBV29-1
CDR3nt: TGCAGCGTTGACAGGGCATCTGGGGCCAACGTCCTGACTTTC
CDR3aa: CSVDRASGANVLTF

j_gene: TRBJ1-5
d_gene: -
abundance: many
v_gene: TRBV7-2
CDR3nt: TGTGCCAGCAGCATAGCTACAGGGCCTAATCAGCCCCAGCATTTT
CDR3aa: CASSIATGPNQPQHF

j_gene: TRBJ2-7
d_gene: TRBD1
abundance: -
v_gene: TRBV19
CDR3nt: TGTGCCAGTAGTAAGGGGGCGGTTAGAAGCTCCTACGAGCAGTACTTC
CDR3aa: CASSKGAVRSSYEQYF

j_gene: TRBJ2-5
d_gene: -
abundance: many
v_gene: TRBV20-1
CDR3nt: TGCAGTGCTAGGGACGCCGGGGAGACCCAGTACTTC
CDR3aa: CSARDAGETQYF

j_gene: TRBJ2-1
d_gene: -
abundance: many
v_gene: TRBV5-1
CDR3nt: TGCGCCAGCAGCTTCGGACAGCACTTCTCCTACAATGAGCAGTTCTTC
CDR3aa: CASSFGQHFSYNEQFF

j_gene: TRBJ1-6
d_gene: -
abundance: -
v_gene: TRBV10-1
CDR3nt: TGCGCCAGCCCCAGGGGATCTGTCCACTTT
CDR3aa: CASPRGSVHF

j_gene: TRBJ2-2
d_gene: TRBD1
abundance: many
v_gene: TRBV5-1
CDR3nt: TGCGCCAGCACAGACAGGGGTAACACCGGGGAGCTGTTTTTT
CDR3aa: CASTDRGNTGELFF

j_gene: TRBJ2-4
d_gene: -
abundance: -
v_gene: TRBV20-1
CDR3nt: TGCAGTGCTCCGGGACGGGTTAAAAACATTCAGTACTTC
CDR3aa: CSAPGRVKNIQYF

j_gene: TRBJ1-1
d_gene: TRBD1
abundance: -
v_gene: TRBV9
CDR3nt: TGTGCCAGCAGCTTCCGGGACAGGAACACTGAAGCTTTCTTT
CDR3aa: CASSFRDRNTEAFF

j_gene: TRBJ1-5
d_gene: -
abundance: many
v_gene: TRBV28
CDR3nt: TGTGCCAGCAGTTTCGGCCAGAACTATCAGCCCCAGCATTTT
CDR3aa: CASSFGQNYQPQHF

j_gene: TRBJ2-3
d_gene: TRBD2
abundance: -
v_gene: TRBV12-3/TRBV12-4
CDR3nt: TGTGCCAGCAGCTCCCCGTGGGGACTAGCGGGAGGCCATACGGCGCAGTATTTT
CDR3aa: CASSSPWGLAGGHTAQYF

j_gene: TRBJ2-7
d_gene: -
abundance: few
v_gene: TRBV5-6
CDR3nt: TGTGCCAGCAACGCGGGGGGACAGGTCCGGTACTTC
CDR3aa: CASNAGGQVRYF

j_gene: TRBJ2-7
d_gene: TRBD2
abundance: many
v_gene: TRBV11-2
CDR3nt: TGTGCCAGCGCCCTAGCGGGAGTGTCCTACGAGCAGTACTTC
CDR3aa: CASALAGVSYEQYF

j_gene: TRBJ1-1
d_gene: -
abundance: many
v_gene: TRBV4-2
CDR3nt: TGTGCCAGCAGCCAAGAACAGGGACACTCCTACACTGAAGCTTTCTTT
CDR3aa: CASSQEQGHSYTEAFF

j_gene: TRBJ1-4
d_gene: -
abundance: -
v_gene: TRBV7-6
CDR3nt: TGTGCCAGCAGTAAAACGGGGGCGAAACTGTTTTTT
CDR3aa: CASSKTGAKLFF

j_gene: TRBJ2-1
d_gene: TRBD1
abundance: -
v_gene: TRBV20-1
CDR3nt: TGCAGTGCTAGAGACGGCGGGCAGGGGGCGATTCCAGAATCCAATGAGCAGTTCTTC
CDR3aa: CSARDGGQGAIPESNEQFF

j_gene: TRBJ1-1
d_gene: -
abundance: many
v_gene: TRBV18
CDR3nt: TGTGCCAGCTCACCATTCCAGAGACTGAACACTGAAGCTTTCTTT
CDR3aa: CASSPFQRLNTEAFF

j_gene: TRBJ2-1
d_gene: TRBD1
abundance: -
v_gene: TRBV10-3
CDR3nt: TGTGCCATCAGTGGGGGCAGGGGGACCTACAATGAGCAGTTCTTC
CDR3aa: CAISGGRGTYNEQFF

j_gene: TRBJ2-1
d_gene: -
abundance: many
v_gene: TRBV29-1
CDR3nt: TGCAGCGTTGCCGACAGGAGCTCCTACAATGAGCAGTTCTTC
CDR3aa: CSVADRSSYNEQFF

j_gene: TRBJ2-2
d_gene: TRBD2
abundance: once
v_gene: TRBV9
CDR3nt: TGTGCCAGCAGCCTTATTAGCGGGAGGGATACCGGGGAGCTGTTTTTT
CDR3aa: CASSLISGRDTGELFF

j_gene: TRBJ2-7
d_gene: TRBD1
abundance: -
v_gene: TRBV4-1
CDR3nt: TGCGCCAGCAGCCCAGAAGGGGGGACAGGTTACGAGCAGTACTTC
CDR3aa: CASSPEGGTGYEQYF

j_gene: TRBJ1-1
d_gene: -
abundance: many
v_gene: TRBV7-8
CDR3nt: TGTGCCAGCAGCTTAATGGGCGCTGAAGCTTTCTTT
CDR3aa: CASSLMGAEAFF

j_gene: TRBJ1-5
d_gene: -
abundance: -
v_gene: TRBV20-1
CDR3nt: TGCAGTGCGACCTTGGACAGCTCGAGCAATCAGCCCCAGCATTTT
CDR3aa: CSATLDSSSNQPQHF

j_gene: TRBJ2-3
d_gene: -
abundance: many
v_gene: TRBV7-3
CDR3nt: TGTGCCAGCAGCTTAACCGGACACCCCACAGATACGCAGTATTTT
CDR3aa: CASSLTGHPTDTQYF

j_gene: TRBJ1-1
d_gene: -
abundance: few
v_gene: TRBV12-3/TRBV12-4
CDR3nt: TGTGCCAGCAGTCCCGGCCGCACCGGCACTGAAGCTTTCTTT
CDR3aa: CASSPGRTGTEAFF